Described below is a single TCR beta chain sequence and its context. Its target is unknown. The data belong to a study of shared clonotypes between healthy human individuals. Study-wide findings and caveats: Around 5.4% of naive CD4 clonotypes were common to several donors.

Libraries were prepared by immunoSEQ multiplex PCR; TCRdb keeps only in-frame clonotypes and omits some of them. Among 1.5 million to 2.5 million clones, about 95% were seen once, and the ten largest hold 0.95% to 1.5%. Naive CD8 cells comprised CD45RO-negative, CCR7-positively selected cells, excluding terminally differentiated effector memory CD45RA+ cells. The CDR3 has 13 residues. The V gene lost 5 bases and the J gene lost 1 base, with 9 bases spanning the gap. Germline CDR1 reads LNHDA; CDR2 reads SQIVND (reference sequence). The V gene is TRBV19, the J gene TRBJ2-7, with unresolved D. This TCR was sampled from a man aged 18-30 years in good health. Specimen: naive CD8+ T cells sorted from blood. CDR3 residues: CASSQRRSYEQYF. The CDR3 region has the DNA TGTGCCAGTAGTCAAAGGAGATCCTACGAGCAGTACTTC.